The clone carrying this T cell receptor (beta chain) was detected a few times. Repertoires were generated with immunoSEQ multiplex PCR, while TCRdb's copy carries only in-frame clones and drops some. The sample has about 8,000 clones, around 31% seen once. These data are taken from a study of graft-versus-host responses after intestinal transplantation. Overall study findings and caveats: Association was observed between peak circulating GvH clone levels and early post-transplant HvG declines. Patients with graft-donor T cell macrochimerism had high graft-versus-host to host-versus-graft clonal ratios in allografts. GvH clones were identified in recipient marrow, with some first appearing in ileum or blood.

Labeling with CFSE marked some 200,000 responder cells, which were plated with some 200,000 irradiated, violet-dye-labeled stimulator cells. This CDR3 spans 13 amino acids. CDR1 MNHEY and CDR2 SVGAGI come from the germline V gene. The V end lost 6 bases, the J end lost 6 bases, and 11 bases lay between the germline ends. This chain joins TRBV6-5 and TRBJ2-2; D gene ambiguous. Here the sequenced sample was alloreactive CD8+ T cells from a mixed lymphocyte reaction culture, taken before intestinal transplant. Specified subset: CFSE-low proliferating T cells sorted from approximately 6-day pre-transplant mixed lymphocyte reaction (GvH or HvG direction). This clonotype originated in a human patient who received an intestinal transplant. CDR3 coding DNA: TGTGCCAGCAGATTGGGTGGAGCCGGGGAGCTGTTTTTT. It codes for CASRLGGAGELFF.